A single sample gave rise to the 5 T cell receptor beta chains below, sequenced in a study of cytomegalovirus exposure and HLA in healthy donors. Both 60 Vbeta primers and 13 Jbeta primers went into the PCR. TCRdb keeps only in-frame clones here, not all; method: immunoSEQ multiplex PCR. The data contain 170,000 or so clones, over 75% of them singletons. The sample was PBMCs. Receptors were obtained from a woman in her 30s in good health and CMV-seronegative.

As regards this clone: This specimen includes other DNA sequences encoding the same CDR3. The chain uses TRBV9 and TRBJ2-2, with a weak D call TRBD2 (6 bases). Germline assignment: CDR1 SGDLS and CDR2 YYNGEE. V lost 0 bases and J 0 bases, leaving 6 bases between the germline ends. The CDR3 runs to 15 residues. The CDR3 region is CASSVGGANTGELFF. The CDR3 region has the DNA TGTGCCAGCAGCGTAGGCGGGGCGAACACCGGGGAGCTGTTTTTT.

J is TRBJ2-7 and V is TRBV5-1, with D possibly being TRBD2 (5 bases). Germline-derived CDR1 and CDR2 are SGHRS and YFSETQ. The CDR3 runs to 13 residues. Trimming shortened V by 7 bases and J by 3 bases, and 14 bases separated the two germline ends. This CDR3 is CASAEAVRYEQYF. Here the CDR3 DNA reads TGCGCCAGCGCCGAAGCGGTCCGCTACGAGCAGTACTTC.

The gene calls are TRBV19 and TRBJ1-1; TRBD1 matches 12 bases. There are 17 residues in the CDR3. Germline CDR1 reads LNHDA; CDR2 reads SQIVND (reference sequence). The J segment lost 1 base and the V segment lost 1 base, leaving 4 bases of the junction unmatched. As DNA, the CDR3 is TGTGCCAGTAGTATAGTGGGACAGGGGGCACCGAACACTGAAGCTTTCTTT. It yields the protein CASSIVGQGAPNTEAFF.

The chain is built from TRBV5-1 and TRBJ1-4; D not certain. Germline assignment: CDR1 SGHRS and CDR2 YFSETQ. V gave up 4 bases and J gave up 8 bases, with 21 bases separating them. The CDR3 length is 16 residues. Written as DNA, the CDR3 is TGCGCCAGCAGCGACCGGGCAGGTGGAGGTAGAGAAAAACTGTTTTTT. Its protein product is CASSDRAGGGREKLFF.

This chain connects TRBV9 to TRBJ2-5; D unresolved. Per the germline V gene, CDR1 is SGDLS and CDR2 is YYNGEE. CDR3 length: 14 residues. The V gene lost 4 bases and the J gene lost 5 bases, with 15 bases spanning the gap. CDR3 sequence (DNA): TGTGCCAGCAGCCCCCGCCTAGTTCGGGAGACCCAGTACTTC. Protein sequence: CASSPRLVRETQYF.